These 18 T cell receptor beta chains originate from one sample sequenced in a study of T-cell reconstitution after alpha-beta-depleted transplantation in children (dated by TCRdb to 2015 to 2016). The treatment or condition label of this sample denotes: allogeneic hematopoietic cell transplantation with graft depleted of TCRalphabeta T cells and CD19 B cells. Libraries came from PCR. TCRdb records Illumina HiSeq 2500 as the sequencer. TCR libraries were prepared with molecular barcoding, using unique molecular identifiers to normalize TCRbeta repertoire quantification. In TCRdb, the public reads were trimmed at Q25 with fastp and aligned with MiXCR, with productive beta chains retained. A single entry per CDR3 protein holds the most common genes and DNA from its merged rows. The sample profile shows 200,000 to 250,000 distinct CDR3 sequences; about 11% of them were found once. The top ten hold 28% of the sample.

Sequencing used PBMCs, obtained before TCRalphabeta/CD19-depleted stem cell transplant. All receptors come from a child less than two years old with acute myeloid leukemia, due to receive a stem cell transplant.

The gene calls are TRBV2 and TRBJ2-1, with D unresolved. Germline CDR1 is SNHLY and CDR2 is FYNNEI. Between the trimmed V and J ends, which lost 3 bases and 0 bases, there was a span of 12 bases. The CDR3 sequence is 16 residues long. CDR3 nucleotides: TGTGCCAGCAGTGACTCTGACACGAGCTCCTACAATGAGCAGTTCTTC. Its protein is CASSDSDTSSYNEQFF.

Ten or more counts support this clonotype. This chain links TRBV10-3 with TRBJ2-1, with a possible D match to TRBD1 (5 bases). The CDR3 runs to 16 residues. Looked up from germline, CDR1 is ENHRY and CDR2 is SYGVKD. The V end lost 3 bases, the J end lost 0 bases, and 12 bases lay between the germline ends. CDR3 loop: CAISDLGASSYNEQFF. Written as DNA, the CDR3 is TGTGCCATCAGTGACCTAGGGGCGAGCTCCTACAATGAGCAGTTCTTC.

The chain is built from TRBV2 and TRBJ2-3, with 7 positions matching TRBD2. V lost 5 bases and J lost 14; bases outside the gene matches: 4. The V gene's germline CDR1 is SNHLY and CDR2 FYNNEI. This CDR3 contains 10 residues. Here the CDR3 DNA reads TGTGCCAGCAGTCTTAGCGGGTGGTATTTT. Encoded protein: CASSLSGWYF.

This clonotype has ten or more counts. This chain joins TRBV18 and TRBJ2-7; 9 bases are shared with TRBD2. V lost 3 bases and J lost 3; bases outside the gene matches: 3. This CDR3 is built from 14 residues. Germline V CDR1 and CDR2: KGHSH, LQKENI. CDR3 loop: CASSPGLANYEQYF. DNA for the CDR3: TGTGCCAGCTCACCGGGACTAGCCAACTACGAGCAGTACTTC.

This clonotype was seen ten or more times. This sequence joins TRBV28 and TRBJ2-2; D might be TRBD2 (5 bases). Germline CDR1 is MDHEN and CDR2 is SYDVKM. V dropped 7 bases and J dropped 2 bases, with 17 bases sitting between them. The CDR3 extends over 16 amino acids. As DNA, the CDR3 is TGTGCCAGCACCCCCCCTGGCGGACTTAACACCGGGGAGCTGTTTTTT. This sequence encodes CASTPPGGLNTGELFF.

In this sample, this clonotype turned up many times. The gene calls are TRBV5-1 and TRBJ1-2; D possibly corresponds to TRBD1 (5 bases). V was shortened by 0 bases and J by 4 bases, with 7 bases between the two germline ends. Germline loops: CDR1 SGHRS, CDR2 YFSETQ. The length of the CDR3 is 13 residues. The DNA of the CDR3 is TGCGCCAGCAGCTTGGGACAGCTCTATGGCTACACCTTC. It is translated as CASSLGQLYGYTF.

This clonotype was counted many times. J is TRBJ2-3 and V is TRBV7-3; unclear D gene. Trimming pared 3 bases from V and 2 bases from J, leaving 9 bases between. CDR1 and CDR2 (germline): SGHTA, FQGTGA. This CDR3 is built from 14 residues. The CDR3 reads CASSLERHTDTQYF. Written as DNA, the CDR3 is TGTGCCAGCAGCTTGGAAAGGCACACAGATACGCAGTATTTT.

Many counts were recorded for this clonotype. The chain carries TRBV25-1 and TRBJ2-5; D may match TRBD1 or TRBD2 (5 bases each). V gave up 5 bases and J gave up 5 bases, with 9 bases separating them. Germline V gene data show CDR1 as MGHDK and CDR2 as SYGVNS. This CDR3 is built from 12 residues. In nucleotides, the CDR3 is TGTGCCAGCAGTCCGGGGCTGGAGACCCAGTACTTC. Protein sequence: CASSPGLETQYF.

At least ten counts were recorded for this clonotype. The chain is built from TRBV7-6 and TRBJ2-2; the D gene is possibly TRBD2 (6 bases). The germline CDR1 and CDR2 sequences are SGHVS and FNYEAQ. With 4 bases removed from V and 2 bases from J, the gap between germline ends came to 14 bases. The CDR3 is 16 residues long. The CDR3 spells CASSSPGLTNTGELFF. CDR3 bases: TGTGCCAGCAGCTCCCCGGGACTCACAAACACCGGGGAGCTGTTTTTT.

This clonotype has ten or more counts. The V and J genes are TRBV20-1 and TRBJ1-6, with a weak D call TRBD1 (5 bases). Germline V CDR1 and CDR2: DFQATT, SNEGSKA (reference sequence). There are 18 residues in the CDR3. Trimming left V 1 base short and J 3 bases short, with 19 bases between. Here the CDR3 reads CSARGFQGRDDYNSPLHF. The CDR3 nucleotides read TGCAGTGCTAGAGGTTTTCAGGGTAGGGACGACTATAATTCACCCCTCCACTTT.

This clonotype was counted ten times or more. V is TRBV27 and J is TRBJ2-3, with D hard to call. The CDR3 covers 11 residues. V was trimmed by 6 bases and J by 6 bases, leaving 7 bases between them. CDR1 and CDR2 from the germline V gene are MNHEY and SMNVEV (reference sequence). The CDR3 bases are TGTGCCAGCAGCTCCGAGGATACGCAGTATTTT. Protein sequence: CASSSEDTQYF.

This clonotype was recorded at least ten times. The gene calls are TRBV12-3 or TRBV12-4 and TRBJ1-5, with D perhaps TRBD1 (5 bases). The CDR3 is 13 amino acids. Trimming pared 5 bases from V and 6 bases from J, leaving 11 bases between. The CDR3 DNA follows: TGTGCCAGCAGTCCAGGGCGGGGTCAGCCCCAGCATTTT. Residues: CASSPGRGQPQHF.

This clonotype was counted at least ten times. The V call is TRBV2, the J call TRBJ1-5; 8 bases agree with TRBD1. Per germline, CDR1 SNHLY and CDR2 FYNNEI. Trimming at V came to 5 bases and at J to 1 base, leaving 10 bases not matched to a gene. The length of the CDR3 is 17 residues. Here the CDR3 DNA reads TGTGCCAGCAGTCCCGACAGGGGCTTTGGAAGCAATCAGCCCCAGCATTTT. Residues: CASSPDRGFGSNQPQHF.

The CDR3 region is CASTDRYDQPQHF. CDR3 sequence (DNA): TGTGCCAGCACGGACAGGTACGATCAGCCCCAGCATTTT. This chain uses TRBV18 with TRBJ1-5; 7 bases fit TRBD1. Looked up from germline, CDR1 is KGHSH and CDR2 is LQKENI. The CDR3 spans 13 residues. Trimming cost V 8 bases and J 5 bases; bases outside gene matches: 6.

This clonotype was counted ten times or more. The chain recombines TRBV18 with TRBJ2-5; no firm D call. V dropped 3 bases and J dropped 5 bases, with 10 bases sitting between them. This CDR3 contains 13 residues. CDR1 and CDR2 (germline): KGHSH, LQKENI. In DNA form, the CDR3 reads TGTGCCAGCTCACCTTCGCGGTTGGAGACCCAGTACTTC. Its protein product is CASSPSRLETQYF.

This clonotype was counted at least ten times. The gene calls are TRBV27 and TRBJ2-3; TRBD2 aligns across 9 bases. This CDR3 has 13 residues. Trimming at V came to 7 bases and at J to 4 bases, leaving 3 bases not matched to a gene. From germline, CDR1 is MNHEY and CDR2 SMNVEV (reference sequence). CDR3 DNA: TGTGCCAGCAAGGGACTAGCTCCAGATACGCAGTATTTT. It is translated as CASKGLAPDTQYF.

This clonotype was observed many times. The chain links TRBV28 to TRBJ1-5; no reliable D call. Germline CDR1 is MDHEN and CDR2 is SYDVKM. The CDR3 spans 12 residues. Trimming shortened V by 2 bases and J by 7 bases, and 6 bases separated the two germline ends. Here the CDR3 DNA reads TGTGCCAGCAGTTTACGGGAACAGCCCCAGCATTTT. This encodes CASSLREQPQHF.

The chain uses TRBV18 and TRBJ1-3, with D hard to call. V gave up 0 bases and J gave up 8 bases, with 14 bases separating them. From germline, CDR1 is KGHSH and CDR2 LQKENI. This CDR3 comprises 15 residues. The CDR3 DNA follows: TGTGCCAGCTCACCACCCACGGGCGTAAGCGACACCATATATTTT. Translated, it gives CASSPPTGVSDTIYF.